These 15 T cell receptor beta chains originate from one sample sequenced in a study of long-term antiretroviral therapy in people with HIV. An immunoSEQ assay, version v3.0, was performed at survey level. Clones were sequenced by immunoSEQ multiplex PCR, and TCRdb holds only the in-frame ones, with some missing. Of about 31,000 clones detected, roughly 83% appear once; the ten largest clones hold about 3.2%. Sample: unsorted PBMCs, taken 1.9 years after starting antiretroviral therapy. All receptors come from a man aged 18 to 30 with HIV.

This chain uses TRBV6-5 with TRBJ1-6, with D tentatively TRBD1 (6 bases). Between the trimmed V and J ends, which lost 8 bases and 10 bases, there was a span of 15 bases. Germline values: CDR1 MNHEY, CDR2 SVGAGI. The CDR3 has 13 amino acids. The CDR3 sequence is CASYGRGASPLHF. CDR3 in DNA: TGTGCCAGCTACGGGAGGGGGGCATCACCCCTCCACTTT.

V gene TRBV29-1 combines with J gene TRBJ1-5; unclear D gene. Looked up from germline, CDR1 is SQVTM and CDR2 is ANQGSEA. Trimming left V 7 bases short and J 3 bases short, with 13 bases between. This CDR3 is built from 13 residues. The CDR3 is CSAGDQPNQPQHF. CDR3 DNA: TGCAGCGCCGGCGATCAACCCAATCAGCCCCAGCATTTT.

On this clone: Other DNA sequences in the sample encode the same CDR3. The V and J genes are TRBV5-1 and TRBJ2-7; tentative D call: TRBD1 (5 bases). Germline assignment: CDR1 SGHRS and CDR2 YFSETQ. This CDR3 spans 15 amino acids. V was pared by 1 base and J by 5 bases, with 16 bases between. This chain's CDR3 is CASSLTGESIHEQYV. The CDR3, as DNA: TGCGCCAGCAGCTTGACAGGCGAATCAATCCACGAGCAGTACGTC.

V usage is TRBV28 and J usage is TRBJ1-4; perhaps TRBD1 as D (5 bases). Trimming stripped 8 bases from V and 0 bases from J, with 10 bases between. This CDR3 is built from 14 residues. CDR1 and CDR2 (germline): MDHEN, SYDVKM. Here the CDR3 reads CASVGAATNEKLFF. The CDR3 DNA is TGTGCCAGCGTCGGGGCAGCAACTAATGAAAAACTGTTTTTT. The whole variable domain, remainder taken from reference TRBV28 and TRBJ1-4, is DVKVTQSSRYLVKRTGEKVFLECVQDMDHENMFWYRQDPGLGLRLIYFSYDVKMKEKGDIPEGYSVSREKKERFSLILESASTNQTSMYLCASVGAATNEKLFFGSGTQLSVL.

This clone was counted a few times. The chain is built from TRBV2 and TRBJ1-5; D perhaps matches TRBD1 (5 bases). The CDR3 totals 13 residues. CDR1 and CDR2 from the germline V gene are SNHLY and FYNNEI. V lost 6 bases and J lost 4, with 10 bases in between. The DNA for the CDR3 is TGTGCCAGCAGGCCCGACAGTAATCAGCCCCAGCATTTT. Translation gives CASRPDSNQPQHF.

The chain recombines TRBV6-5 with TRBJ1-2; unclear D gene. Germline CDR1 is MNHEY and CDR2 is SVGAGI. The V end lost 2 bases, the J end lost 5 bases, and 12 bases lay between the germline ends. This CDR3 comprises 14 residues. DNA for the CDR3: TGTGCCAGCAGTTACCAAGGGAGTGAATATGGCTACACCTTC. Its protein is CASSYQGSEYGYTF.

The chain has TRBV14 and TRBJ2-1; D is unclear. Germline CDR1 and CDR2: SGHDN and FVKESK. V lost 0 bases, J lost 7 bases, and 7 bases lay in between. The CDR3 totals 13 residues. Here the CDR3 DNA reads TGTGCCAGCAGCCAAGATTCGTGGAATGAGCAGTTCTTC. Amino acid sequence: CASSQDSWNEQFF.

This chain joins TRBV29-1 and TRBJ1-2; D unclear. CDR3 length: 15 residues. Germline loops: CDR1 SQVTM, CDR2 ANQGSEA. Deletions cut 5 bases from V and 4 bases from J, with 20 bases between. CDR3 residues: CSVPPTGQLPYGYTF. CDR3 sequence (DNA): TGCAGCGTTCCCCCGACGGGTCAACTCCCCTATGGCTACACCTTC.

The chain couples TRBV2 to TRBJ2-2; D unclear. Trimming took off 8 bases at V and 6 bases at J, with 16 bases between the two ends. Germline V CDR1 and CDR2: SNHLY, FYNNEI. CDR3 size: 14 residues. CDR3 coding DNA: TGTGCCAGCGGCCCCTGGACGAATCCCGGGGAGCTGTTTTTT. Its translation: CASGPWTNPGELFF.

The chain is built from TRBV2 and TRBJ2-7, with a possible D match to TRBD1 (5 bases). Germline lookup yields CDR1 SNHLY and CDR2 FYNNEI. The CDR3 length is 14 residues. V gave up 7 bases and J gave up 5 bases, with 18 bases separating them. The CDR3 DNA sequence: TGTGCCAGCAAATTGAGACCGACAGTTAACGAGCAGTACTTC. This translates into CASKLRPTVNEQYF.

The rearrangement joins TRBV5-6 to TRBJ1-5; possible D gene TRBD1, 6 bases. The CDR3 has 16 residues. The germline gives CDR1 SGHDT, CDR2 YYEEEE. Trimming took off 3 bases at V and 4 bases at J, with 17 bases between the two ends. The CDR3 loop is CASSSWVDRLNQPQHF. As DNA, the CDR3 is TGTGCCAGCAGCTCTTGGGTAGACAGGCTAAATCAGCCCCAGCATTTT.

The chain has TRBV11-2 and TRBJ1-2; the D is unclear. Germline values: CDR1 SGHAT, CDR2 FQNNGV. The CDR3 is 15 residues long. The V and J ends lost 5 bases and 4 bases respectively, with 17 bases between them. The CDR3 reads CASSPNTSPGYGYTF. The CDR3 DNA is TGTGCCAGCAGCCCAAACACCTCCCCGGGCTATGGCTACACCTTC.

The V gene is TRBV6-1, the J gene TRBJ1-6; D unresolved. CDR1 and CDR2 (germline): MNHNS, SASEGT. Trimming cost V 6 bases and J 10 bases, with 16 bases left between them. The CDR3 has 14 amino acids. The CDR3 here is CASSQDEESSPLHF. CDR3 bases: TGTGCCAGCAGCCAAGATGAGGAGAGCTCACCCCTCCACTTT.

Note on this clone: One junction end does not reproduce the germline sequence, and a read error may be involved. The CDR3 nucleotides read TGTGCTAGCAGCCCGTCGGGGGCGAAAAACAATGAGCAGTTCTTC. It translates to CASSPSGAKNNEQFF. This chain links TRBV7-7 with TRBJ2-1; perhaps D is TRBD1 or TRBD2 (6 bases each). The length of the CDR3 is 15 residues. Germline assignment: CDR1 SSHAT and CDR2 FNYEAQ (reference sequence). The whole variable domain, remainder taken from reference TRBV7-7 and TRBJ2-1, is GAGVSQSPRYKVTKRGQDVTLRCDPISSHATLYWYQQALGQGPEFLTYFNYEAQPDKSGLPSDRFSAERPEGSISTLTIQRTEQRDSAMYRCASSPSGAKNNEQFFGPGTRLTVL.

The chain recombines TRBV15 with TRBJ2-6; D not certain. The V end lost 3 bases, the J end lost 0 bases, and 12 bases lay between the germline ends. Looked up from germline, CDR1 is LNHNV and CDR2 is YYDKDF (reference sequence). This CDR3 is built from 17 residues. CDR3 sequence reads: CATSSIRSTSGANVLTF. In DNA form, the CDR3 reads TGTGCCACCAGCAGCATACGTTCGACCTCTGGGGCCAACGTCCTGACTTTC.